This T cell receptor (beta chain) was found in a study of blood T cell repertoires in COVID-19. This CDR3 has 16 amino acids. J gave up 8 bases and V 5 bases, and 6 bases lay outside the gene matches. Germline CDR1 is MNHEY and CDR2 is SMNVEV (reference sequence). Using immunoSEQ multiplex PCR, the repertoire was profiled, and TCRdb retains in-frame clones only, with some absent. Of about 140,000 clones listed, about 82% are singletons. The TCR sequence derives from a woman aged 60 to 75 with acute or convalescent COVID-19. V is TRBV27 and J is TRBJ2-2, with 15 bases that match TRBD2. Sequenced material: peripheral blood. CDR3 loop: CASSGTSGGLAGELFF. The CDR3, as DNA: TGTGCCAGCAGTGGGACTAGCGGGGGGCTTGCTGGGGAGCTGTTTTTT.